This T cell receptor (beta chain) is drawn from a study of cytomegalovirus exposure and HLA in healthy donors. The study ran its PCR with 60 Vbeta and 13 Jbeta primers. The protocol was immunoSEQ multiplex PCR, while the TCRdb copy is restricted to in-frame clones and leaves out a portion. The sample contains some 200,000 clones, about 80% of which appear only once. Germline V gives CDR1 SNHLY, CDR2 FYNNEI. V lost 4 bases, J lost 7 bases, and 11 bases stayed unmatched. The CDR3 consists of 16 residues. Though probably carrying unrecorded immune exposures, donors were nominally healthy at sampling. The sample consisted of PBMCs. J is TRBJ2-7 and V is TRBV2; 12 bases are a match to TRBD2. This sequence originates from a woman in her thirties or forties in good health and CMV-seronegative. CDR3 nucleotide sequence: TGTGCCAGCAGTGTACTCTCTAGCGGGGGGGCCGGTGAGCAGTACTTC. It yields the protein CASSVLSSGGAGEQYF.